The 15 T cell receptor beta chains reported below all come from one sample, sequenced in a study of blood T cell repertoires in COVID-19. TCRdb's table, derived via immunoSEQ multiplex PCR, lists solely in-frame clones and lacks some. This sample has over 200,000 clones; more than 70% occur once, and the top ten carry roughly 2.5%. The specimen sequenced was peripheral blood. The receptors originated from a woman aged 55-70 years with acute or convalescent COVID-19.

The rearrangement uses TRBV10-3 and TRBJ2-7; perhaps TRBD1 as D (6 bases). V was shortened by 10 bases and J by 3 bases, with 25 bases between the two germline ends. The CDR3 consists of 16 residues. CDR1 is ENHRY, CDR2 SYGVKD, per germline. The CDR3 loop is CATKIGQNFRNYEQYF. CDR3 DNA sequence: TGTGCCACCAAGATAGGACAGAATTTCAGAAACTACGAGCAGTACTTC.

This clone has just one count. The chain employs TRBV5-1 and TRBJ1-2; D possibly corresponds to TRBD1 (6 bases). The V and J ends lost 5 bases and 2 bases respectively, with 13 bases between them. Germline V gene sequence: CDR1 SGHRS, CDR2 YFSETQ. The CDR3 is 14 residues long. This chain's CDR3 is CASREGGQNYGYTF. CDR3 DNA: TGCGCCAGCAGGGAAGGGGGTCAGAACTATGGCTACACCTTC.

The J gene is TRBJ1-2, the V gene TRBV18; 8 bases fit TRBD1. This CDR3 region has 13 residues. The germline gives CDR1 KGHSH, CDR2 LQKENI. J gave up 11 bases and V 5 bases, and 10 bases lay outside the gene matches. The CDR3 protein is CASSSDRGKGYTF. CDR3 coding DNA: TGTGCCAGCTCAAGCGACAGGGGAAAAGGGTACACCTTC.

The chain combines TRBV30 with TRBJ2-7; 11 positions match TRBD2. Trimming cost V 7 bases and J 1 base; bases outside gene matches: 9. Looked up from germline, CDR1 is GTSNPN and CDR2 is SVGIG (reference sequence). CDR3 length equals 15 residues. The CDR3 coding sequence is TGTGCCTTACTACCGGGACTAGCGGCGTCCTACGAGCAGTACTTC. Translation gives CALLPGLAASYEQYF.

This clone has just a few counts. The J gene is TRBJ2-5, the V gene TRBV6-6; 11 bases fit TRBD2. V shed 6 bases and J 2 bases; nucleotides not matched to a gene: 5. Germline V gene sequence: CDR1 MNHNY, CDR2 SVGAGI (reference sequence). This CDR3 contains 15 residues. The CDR3 bases are TGTGCCAGCAGAAATGGACTAGCGGGTCAAGAGACCCAGTACTTC. Translation: CASRNGLAGQETQYF.

The count of this clone is one. The chain joins TRBV18 to TRBJ1-1, with 9 bases fitting TRBD1. This CDR3 spans 12 amino acids. Per the germline V gene, CDR1 is KGHSH and CDR2 is LQKENI. V shed 4 bases and J 11 bases; nucleotides not matched to a gene: 5. CDR3: CASSQGQGWAFF. The CDR3 DNA reads as TGTGCCAGCTCACAGGGACAGGGTTGGGCTTTCTTT.

The CDR3 is CASSRGTGQTYEQYF. DNA for the CDR3: TGTGCCAGTAGTAGGGGGACAGGGCAAACCTACGAGCAGTACTTC. V is TRBV19 and J is TRBJ2-7; 9 bases map to TRBD1. The germline V gene encodes CDR1 LNHDA and CDR2 SQIVND (reference sequence). The J segment lost 2 bases and the V segment lost 4 bases, leaving 6 bases of the junction unmatched. The CDR3 sequence is 15 residues long.

The V and J genes are TRBV19 and TRBJ2-4; perhaps TRBD1 as D (5 bases). Germline loops: CDR1 LNHDA, CDR2 SQIVND (reference sequence). V was shortened by 1 base and J by 1 base, with 17 bases between the two germline ends. The CDR3 loop spans 18 amino acids. CDR3: CASSIVAGMELAKNIQYF. In nucleotides, the CDR3 is TGTGCCAGTAGTATAGTTGCAGGGATGGAGCTGGCCAAAAACATTCAGTACTTC. The whole variable domain, filled in from reference TRBV19 and TRBJ2-4, reads DGGITQSPKYLFRKEGQNVTLSCEQNLNHDAMYWYRQDPGQGLRLIYYSQIVNDFQKGDIAEGYSVSREKKESFPLTVTSAQKNPTAFYLCASSIVAGMELAKNIQYFGAGTRLSVL.

The chain has TRBV5-1 and TRBJ2-3; 8 positions match TRBD1. Trimming cost V 4 bases and J 2 bases; bases outside gene matches: 9. This CDR3 comprises 16 residues. The germline V gene encodes CDR1 SGHRS and CDR2 YFSETQ. The DNA for the CDR3 is TGCGCCAGCAGCCGGACGACAGGGGAGCCCACAGATACGCAGTATTTT. Its protein product is CASSRTTGEPTDTQYF.

The V call is TRBV30, the J call TRBJ1-2; D call uncertain. Germline V gene data show CDR1 as GTSNPN and CDR2 as SVGIG (reference sequence). This CDR3 contains 13 residues. The V end lost 3 bases, the J end lost 0 bases, and 8 bases lay between the germline ends. CDR3 DNA: TGTGCCTGGAGGCTGGGAGCTAACTATGGCTACACCTTC. Residues: CAWRLGANYGYTF. Full variable domain (rest looked up from reference TRBV30 and TRBJ1-2): SQTIHQWPATLVQPVGSPLSLECTVEGTSNPNLYWYRQAAGRGLQLLFYSVGIGQISSEVPQNLSASRPQDRQFILSSKKLLLSDSGFYLCAWRLGANYGYTFGSGTRLTVV.

The gene calls are TRBV15 and TRBJ2-3; 7 positions agree with TRBD2. Germline lookup yields CDR1 LNHNV and CDR2 YYDKDF (reference sequence). J gave up 4 bases and V 4 bases, and 5 bases lay outside the gene matches. The CDR3 is 14 amino acids. The CDR3 bases are TGTGCCACCAGCAATGGGGGGGACGCAGATACGCAGTATTTT. Translated: CATSNGGDADTQYF.

This rearrangement joins TRBV9 to TRBJ2-3; 11 positions match TRBD1. This CDR3 has 16 residues. The germline CDR1 and CDR2 sequences are SGDLS and YYNGEE. V dropped 3 bases and J dropped 4; count of bases not matched to a gene: 7. CDR3 region: CASSAGDRGRADTQYF. In nucleotides, the CDR3 is TGTGCCAGCAGCGCCGGGGACAGGGGGAGAGCAGATACGCAGTATTTT. The variable domain in full, completed from reference TRBV9 and TRBJ2-3, reads DSGVTQTPKHLITATGQRVTLRCSPRSGDLSVYWYQQSLDQGLQFLIQYYNGEERAKGNILERFSAQQFPDLHSELNLSSLELGDSALYFCASSAGDRGRADTQYFGPGTRLTVL.

This clone was observed a single time. V usage is TRBV6-5 and J usage is TRBJ1-1; 9 nucleotides match TRBD1. The junction had 6 bases not matched to a gene; V was cut back by 7 bases and J by 6 bases. The CDR3 totals 13 residues. CDR1 and CDR2 (germline): MNHEY, SVGAGI. The chain's CDR3 is CASIIRQGAEAFF. CDR3 nucleotide sequence: TGTGCCAGCATCATCCGACAGGGGGCTGAAGCTTTCTTT.

Turning to this clone: Mismatch with germline at one junction end may stem from a read error. The chain joins TRBV3-1 (or the pseudogene TRBV3-2) to TRBJ2-1; unclear D gene. The CDR3 contains 15 residues. Germline V lookup: CDR1 LGHDT, CDR2 YNNKEL (reference sequence). CDR3 DNA: TGTACCAGCAGCCAAGATGAGCTCTCCTACAATGAGCAGTTCTTC. Translation gives CTSSQDELSYNEQFF.

CDR3 sequence reads: CASSLRESTEAFF. In DNA, the CDR3 is TGTGCCAGCAGCTTGAGGGAGTCCACTGAAGCTTTCTTT. V usage is TRBV7-2 and J usage is TRBJ1-1, with D unclear. With 3 bases removed from V and 4 bases from J, the gap between germline ends came to 9 bases. The CDR3 sequence is 13 residues long. CDR1 and CDR2 (germline): SGHTA, FQGNSA.